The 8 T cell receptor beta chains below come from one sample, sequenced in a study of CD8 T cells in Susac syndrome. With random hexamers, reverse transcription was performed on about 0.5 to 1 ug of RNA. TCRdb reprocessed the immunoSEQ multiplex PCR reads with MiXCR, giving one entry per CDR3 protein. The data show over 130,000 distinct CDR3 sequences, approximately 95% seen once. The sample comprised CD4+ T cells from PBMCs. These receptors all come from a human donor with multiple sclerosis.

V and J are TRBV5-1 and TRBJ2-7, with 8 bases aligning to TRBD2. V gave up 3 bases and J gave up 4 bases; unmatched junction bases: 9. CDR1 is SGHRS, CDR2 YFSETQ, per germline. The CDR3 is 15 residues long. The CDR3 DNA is TGCGCCAGCAGCTCCCGCGGGACTAGTCTTTACGAGCAGTACTTC. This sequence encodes CASSSRGTSLYEQYF.

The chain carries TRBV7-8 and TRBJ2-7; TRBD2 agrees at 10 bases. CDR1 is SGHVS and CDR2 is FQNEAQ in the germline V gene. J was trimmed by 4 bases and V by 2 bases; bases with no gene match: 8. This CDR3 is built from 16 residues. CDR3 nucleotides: TGTGCCAGCAGCTTACCCGGGGCTAGCGGGAGATACGAGCAGTACTTC. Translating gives CASSLPGASGRYEQYF.

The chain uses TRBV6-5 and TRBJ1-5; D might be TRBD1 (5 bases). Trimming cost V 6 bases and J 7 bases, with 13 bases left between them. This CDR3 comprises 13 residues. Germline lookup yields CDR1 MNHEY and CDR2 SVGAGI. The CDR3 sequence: CASRLTRGQPQHF. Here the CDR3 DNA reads TGTGCCAGCAGGCTCACACGGGGGCAGCCCCAGCATTTT.

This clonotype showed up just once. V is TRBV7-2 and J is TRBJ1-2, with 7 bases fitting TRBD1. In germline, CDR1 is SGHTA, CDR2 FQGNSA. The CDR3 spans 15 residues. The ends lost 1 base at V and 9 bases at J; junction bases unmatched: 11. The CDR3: CASSLEVTGKSSYTF. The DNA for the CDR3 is TGTGCCAGCAGCTTAGAGGTGACAGGGAAAAGTAGCTACACCTTC.

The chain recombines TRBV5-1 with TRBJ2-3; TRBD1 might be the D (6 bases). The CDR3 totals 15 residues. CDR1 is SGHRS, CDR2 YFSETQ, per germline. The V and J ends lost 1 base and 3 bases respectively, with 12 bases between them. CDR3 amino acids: CASSLQQGGTDTQYF. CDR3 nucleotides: TGCGCCAGCAGCTTGCAACAGGGTGGTACAGATACGCAGTATTTT.

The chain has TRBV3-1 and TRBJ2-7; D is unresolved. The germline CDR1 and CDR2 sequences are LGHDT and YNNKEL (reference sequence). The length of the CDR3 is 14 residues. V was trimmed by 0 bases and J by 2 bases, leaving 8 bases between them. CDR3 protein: CASSQDLVAYEQYF. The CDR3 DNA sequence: TGTGCCAGCAGCCAAGATCTCGTGGCCTACGAGCAGTACTTC.

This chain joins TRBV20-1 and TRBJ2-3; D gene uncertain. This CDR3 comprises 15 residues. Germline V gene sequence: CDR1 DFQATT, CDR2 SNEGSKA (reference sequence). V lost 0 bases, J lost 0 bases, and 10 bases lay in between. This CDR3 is CSARDLTRSTDTQYF. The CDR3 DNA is TGCAGTGCTAGAGATCTGACCAGGAGCACAGATACGCAGTATTTT.

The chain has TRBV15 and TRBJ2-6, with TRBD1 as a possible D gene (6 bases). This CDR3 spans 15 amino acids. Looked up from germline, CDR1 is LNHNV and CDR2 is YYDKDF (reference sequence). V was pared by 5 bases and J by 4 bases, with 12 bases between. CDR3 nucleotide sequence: TGTGCCACCAGCCGTCGACAGGCGGGGGCCAACGTCCTGACTTTC. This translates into CATSRRQAGANVLTF.